This TCR beta chain was obtained from a study of T cells after yellow fever vaccination. The 5'RACE template-switching step produced TCR cDNA and added a universal primer site and UMIs. Using its own MiXCR run on the 5' RACE reads, TCRdb lists one record per CDR3 protein. The repertoire holds under 400,000 distinct CDR3 sequences, with around 10% as singletons. V shed 1 base and J shed 3 bases, with 17 bases lying between them. CDR3 length: 16 residues. CDR1 is SGHRS and CDR2 is YFSETQ in the germline V gene. This material consisted of PBMCs, taken on the day of the first yellow fever vaccination. The sequence derives from a young man who received the YFV17D yellow fever vaccine. The J gene is TRBJ2-7, the V gene TRBV5-1, with no clear D. CDR3 loop: CASSLQPGVQVYEQYF. The CDR3 nucleotides read TGCGCCAGCAGCTTGCAGCCGGGTGTCCAGGTCTACGAGCAGTACTTC.